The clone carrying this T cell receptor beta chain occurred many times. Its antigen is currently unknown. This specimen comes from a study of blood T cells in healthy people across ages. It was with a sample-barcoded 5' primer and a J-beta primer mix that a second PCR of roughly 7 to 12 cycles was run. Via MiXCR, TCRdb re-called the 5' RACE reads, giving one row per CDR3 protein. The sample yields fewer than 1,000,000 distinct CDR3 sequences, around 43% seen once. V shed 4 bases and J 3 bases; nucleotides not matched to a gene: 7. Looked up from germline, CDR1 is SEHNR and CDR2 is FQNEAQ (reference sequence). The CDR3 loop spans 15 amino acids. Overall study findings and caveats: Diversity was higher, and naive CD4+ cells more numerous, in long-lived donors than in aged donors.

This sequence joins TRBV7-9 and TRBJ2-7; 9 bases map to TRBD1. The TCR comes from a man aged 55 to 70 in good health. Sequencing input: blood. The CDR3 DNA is TGTGCCAGCAGCTACGGACAGGGGCTTTTCTACGAGCAGTACTTC. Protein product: CASSYGQGLFYEQYF.